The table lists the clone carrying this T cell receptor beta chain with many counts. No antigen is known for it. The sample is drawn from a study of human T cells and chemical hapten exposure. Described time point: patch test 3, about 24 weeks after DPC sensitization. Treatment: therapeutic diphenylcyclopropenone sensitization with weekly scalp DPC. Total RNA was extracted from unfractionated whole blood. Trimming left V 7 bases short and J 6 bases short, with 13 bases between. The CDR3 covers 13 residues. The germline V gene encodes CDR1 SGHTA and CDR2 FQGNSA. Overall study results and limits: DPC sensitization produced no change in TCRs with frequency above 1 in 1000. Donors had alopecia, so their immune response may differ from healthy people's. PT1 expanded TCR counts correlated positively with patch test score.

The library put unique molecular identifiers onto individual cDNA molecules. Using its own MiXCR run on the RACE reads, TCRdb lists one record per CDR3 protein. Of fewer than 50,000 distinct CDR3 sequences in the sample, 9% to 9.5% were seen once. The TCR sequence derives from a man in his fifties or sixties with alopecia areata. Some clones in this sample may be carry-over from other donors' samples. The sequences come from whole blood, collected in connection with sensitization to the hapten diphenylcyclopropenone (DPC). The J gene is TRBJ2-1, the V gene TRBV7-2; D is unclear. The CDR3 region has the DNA TGTGCCAGCACCTATTCCCCGGTCAATGAGCAGTTCTTC. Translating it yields CASTYSPVNEQFF.